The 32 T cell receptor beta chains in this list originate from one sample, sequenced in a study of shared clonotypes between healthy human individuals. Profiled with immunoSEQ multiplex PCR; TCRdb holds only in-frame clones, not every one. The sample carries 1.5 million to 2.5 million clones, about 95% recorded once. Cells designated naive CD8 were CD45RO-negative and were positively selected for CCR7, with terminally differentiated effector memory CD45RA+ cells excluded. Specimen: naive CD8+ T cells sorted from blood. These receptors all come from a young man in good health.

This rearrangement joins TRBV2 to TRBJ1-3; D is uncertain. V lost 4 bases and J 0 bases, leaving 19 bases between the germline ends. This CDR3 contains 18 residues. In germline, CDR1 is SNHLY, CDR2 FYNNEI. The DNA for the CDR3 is TGTGCCAGCAGTGCCCTCCAAGGGCACCTAAGCTCTGGAAACACCATATATTTT. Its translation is CASSALQGHLSSGNTIYF.

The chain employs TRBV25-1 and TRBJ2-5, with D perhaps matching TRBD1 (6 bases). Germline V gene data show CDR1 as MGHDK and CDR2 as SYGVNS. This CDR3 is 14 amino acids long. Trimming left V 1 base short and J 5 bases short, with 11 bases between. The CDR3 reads CASSEFGGLETQYF. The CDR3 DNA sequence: TGTGCCAGCAGTGAATTTGGGGGCTTGGAGACCCAGTACTTC. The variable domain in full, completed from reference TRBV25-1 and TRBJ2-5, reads EADIYQTPRYLVIGTGKKITLECSQTMGHDKMYWYQQDPGMELHLIHYSYGVNSTEKGDLSSESTVSRIRTEHFPLTLESARPSHTSQYLCASSEFGGLETQYFGPGTRLLVL.

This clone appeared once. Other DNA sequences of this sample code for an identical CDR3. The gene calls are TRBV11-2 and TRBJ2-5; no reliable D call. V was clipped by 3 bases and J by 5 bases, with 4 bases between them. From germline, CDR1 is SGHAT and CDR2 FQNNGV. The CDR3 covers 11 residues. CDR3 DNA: TGTGCCAGCAGCTTCAGCGAGACCCAGTACTTC. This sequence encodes CASSFSETQYF.

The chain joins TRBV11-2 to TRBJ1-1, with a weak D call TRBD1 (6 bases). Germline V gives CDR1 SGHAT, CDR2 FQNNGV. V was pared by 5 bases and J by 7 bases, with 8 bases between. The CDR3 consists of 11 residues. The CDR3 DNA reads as TGTGCCAGCAGCCAAGGGGGTGAAGCTTTCTTT. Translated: CASSQGGEAFF.

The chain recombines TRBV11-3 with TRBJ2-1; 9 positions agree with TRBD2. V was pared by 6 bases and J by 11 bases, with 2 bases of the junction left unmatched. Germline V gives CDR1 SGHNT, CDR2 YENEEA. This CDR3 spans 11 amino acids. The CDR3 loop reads CASRTSGQQFF. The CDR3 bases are TGTGCCAGCAGGACTAGCGGCCAGCAGTTCTTC.

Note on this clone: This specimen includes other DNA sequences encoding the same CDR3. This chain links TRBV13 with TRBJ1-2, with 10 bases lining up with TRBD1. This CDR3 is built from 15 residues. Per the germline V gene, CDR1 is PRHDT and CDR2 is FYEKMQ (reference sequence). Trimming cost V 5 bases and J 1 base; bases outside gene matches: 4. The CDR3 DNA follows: TGTGCCAGCAGCCTCGGACAGGGGGGTAACTATGGCTACACCTTC. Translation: CASSLGQGGNYGYTF.

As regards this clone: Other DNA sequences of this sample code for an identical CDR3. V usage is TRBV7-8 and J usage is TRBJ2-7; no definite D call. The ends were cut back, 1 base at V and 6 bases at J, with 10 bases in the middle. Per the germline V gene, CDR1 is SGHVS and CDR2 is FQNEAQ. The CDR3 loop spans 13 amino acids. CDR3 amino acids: CASSLELGGEQYF. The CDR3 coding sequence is TGTGCCAGCAGCTTAGAGTTGGGCGGCGAGCAGTACTTC.

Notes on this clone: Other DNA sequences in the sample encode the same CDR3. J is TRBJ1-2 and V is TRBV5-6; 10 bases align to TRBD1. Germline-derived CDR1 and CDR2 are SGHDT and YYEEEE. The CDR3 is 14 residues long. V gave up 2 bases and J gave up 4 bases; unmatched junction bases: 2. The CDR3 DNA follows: TGTGCCAGCAGCTTCGGGACAGGGGTCTATGGCTACACCTTC. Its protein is CASSFGTGVYGYTF.

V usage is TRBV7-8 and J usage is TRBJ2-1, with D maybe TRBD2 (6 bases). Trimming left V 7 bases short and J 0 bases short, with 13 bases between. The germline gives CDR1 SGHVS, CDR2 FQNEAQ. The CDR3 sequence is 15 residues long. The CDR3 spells CASTSSGDSYNEQFF. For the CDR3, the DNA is TGTGCCAGCACCAGTAGCGGAGACTCCTACAATGAGCAGTTCTTC.

For the CDR3, the DNA is TGTGCCAGCAGTGAAGCGGGGACAGGGTCCTACGAGCAGTACTTC. Its translation: CASSEAGTGSYEQYF. The chain employs TRBV2 and TRBJ2-7; TRBD1 matches 9 bases. Germline CDR1 SNHLY, CDR2 FYNNEI. This CDR3 has 15 residues. V lost 0 bases, J lost 1 base, and 1 base stayed unmatched.

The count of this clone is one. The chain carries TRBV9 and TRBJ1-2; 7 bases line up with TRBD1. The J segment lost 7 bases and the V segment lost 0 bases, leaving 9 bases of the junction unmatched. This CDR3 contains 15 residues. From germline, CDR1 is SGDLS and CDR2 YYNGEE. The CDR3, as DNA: TGTGCCAGCAGCGTAGGGAGGTCAGGGGGAAGTGGCTACACCTTC. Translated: CASSVGRSGGSGYTF. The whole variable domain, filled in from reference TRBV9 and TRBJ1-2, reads DSGVTQTPKHLITATGQRVTLRCSPRSGDLSVYWYQQSLDQGLQFLIQYYNGEERAKGNILERFSAQQFPDLHSELNLSSLELGDSALYFCASSVGRSGGSGYTFGSGTRLTVV.

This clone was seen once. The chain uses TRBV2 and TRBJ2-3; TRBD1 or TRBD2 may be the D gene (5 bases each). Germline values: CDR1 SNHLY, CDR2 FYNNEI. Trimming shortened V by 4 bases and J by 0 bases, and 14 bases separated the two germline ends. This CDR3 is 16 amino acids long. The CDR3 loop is CASSGGYGSSTDTQYF. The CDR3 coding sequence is TGTGCCAGCAGTGGGGGGTATGGAAGTAGCACAGATACGCAGTATTTT. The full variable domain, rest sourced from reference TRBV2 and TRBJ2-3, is EPEVTQTPSHQVTQMGQEVILRCVPISNHLYFYWYRQILGQKVEFLVSFYNNEISEKSEIFDDQFSVERPDGSNFTLKIRSTKLEDSAMYFCASSGGYGSSTDTQYFGPGTRLTVL.

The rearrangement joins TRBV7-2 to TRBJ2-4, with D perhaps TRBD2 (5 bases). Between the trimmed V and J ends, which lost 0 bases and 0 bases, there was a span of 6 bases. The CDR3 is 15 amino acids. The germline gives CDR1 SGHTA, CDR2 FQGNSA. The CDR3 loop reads CASSLARVAKNIQYF. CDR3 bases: TGTGCCAGCAGCTTAGCGCGGGTAGCCAAAAACATTCAGTACTTC.

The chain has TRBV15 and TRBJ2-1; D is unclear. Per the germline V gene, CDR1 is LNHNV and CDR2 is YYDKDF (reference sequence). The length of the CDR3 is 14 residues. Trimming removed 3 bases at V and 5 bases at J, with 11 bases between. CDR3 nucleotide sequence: TGTGCCACCAGCAGTTCGGTGGGCCACAATGAGCAGTTCTTC. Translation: CATSSSVGHNEQFF.

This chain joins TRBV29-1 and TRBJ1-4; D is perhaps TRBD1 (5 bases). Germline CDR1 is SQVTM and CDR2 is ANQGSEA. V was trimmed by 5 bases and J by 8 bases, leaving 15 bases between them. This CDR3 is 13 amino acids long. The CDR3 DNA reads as TGCAGCGTTCGGGGCGGGCAGCCCGAAAAACTGTTTTTT. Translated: CSVRGGQPEKLFF.

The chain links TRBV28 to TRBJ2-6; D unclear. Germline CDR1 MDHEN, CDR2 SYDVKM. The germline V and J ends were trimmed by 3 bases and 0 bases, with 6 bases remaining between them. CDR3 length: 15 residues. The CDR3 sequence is CASSLEVSGANVLTF. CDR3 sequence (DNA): TGTGCCAGCAGTTTGGAAGTCTCTGGGGCCAACGTCCTGACTTTC.

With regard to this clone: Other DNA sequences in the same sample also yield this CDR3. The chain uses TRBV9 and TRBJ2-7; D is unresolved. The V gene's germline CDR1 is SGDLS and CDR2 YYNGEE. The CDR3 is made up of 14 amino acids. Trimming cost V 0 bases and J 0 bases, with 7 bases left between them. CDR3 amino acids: CASSVGGDSYEQYF. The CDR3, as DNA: TGTGCCAGCAGCGTAGGGGGTGACTCCTACGAGCAGTACTTC.

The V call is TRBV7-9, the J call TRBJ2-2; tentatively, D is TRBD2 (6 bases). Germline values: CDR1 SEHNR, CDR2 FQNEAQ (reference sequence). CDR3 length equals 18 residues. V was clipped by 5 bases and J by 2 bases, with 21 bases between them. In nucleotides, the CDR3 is TGTGCCAGCAGCCAAACTTCTGGGGCGGGACCTAACACCGGGGAGCTGTTTTTT. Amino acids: CASSQTSGAGPNTGELFF.

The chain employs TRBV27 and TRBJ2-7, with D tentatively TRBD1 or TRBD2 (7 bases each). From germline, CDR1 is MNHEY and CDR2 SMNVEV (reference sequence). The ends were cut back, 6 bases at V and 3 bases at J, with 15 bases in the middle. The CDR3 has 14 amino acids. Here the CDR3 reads CASSPPGGVYEQYF. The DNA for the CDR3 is TGTGCCAGCAGCCCCCCAGGGGGGGTCTACGAGCAGTACTTC.

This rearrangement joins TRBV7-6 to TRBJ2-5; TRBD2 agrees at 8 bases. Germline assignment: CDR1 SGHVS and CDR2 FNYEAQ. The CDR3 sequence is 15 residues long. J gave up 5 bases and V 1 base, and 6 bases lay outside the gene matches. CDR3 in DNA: TGTGCCAGCAGCTTAGACGGGAGGGTAGGGGAGACCCAGTACTTC. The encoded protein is CASSLDGRVGETQYF. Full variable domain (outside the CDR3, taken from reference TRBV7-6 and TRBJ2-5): GAGVSQSPRYKVTKRGQDVALRCDPISGHVSLYWYRQALGQGPEFLTYFNYEAQQDKSGLPNDRFSAERPEGSISTLTIQRTEQRDSAMYRCASSLDGRVGETQYFGPGTRLLVL.

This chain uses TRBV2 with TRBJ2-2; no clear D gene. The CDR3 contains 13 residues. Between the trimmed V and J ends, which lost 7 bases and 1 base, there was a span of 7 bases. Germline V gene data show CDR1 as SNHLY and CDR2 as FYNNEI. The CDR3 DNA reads TGTGCCAGCATTTGGGGGAACACCGGGGAGCTGTTTTTT. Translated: CASIWGNTGELFF.

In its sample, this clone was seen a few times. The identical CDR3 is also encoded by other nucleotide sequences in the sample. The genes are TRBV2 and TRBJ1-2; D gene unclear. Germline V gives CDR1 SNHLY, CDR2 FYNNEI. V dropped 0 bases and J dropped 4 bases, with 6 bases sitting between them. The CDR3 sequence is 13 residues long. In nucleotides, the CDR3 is TGTGCCAGCAGTGAAGCGGCAGGCTATGGCTACACCTTC. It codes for CASSEAAGYGYTF.

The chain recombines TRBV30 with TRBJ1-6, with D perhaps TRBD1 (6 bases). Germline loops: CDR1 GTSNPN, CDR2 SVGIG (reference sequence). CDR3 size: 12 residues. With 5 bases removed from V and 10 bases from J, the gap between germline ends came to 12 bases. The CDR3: CAWEKGESPLHF. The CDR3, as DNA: TGTGCCTGGGAGAAGGGGGAGTCACCCCTCCACTTT. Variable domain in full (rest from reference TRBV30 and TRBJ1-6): SQTIHQWPATLVQPVGSPLSLECTVEGTSNPNLYWYRQAAGRGLQLLFYSVGIGQISSEVPQNLSASRPQDRQFILSSKKLLLSDSGFYLCAWEKGESPLHFGNGTRLTVT.

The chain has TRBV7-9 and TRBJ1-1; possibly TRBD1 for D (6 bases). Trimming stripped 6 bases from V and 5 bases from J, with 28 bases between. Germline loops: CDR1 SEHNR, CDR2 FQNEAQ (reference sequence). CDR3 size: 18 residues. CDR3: CASSVNLGTAGEGTEAFF. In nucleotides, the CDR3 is TGTGCCAGCAGTGTCAACCTCGGGACGGCAGGGGAGGGGACTGAAGCTTTCTTT.

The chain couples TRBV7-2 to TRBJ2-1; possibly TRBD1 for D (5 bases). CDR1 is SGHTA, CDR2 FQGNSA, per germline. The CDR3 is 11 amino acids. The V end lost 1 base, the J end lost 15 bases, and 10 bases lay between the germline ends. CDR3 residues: CASSLGARGFF. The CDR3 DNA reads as TGTGCCAGCAGCTTAGGGGCTAGGGGGTTCTTC.

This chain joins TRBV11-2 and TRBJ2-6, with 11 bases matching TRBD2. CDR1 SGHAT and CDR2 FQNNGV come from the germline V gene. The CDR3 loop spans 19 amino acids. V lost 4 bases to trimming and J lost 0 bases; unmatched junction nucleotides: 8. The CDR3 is CASSSWGLAAVSGANVLTF. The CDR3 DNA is TGTGCCAGCAGCTCCTGGGGACTAGCGGCAGTCTCTGGGGCCAACGTCCTGACTTTC. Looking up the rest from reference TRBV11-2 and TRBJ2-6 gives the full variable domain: EAGVAQSPRYKIIEKRQSVAFWCNPISGHATLYWYQQILGQGPKLLIQFQNNGVVDDSQLPKDRFSAERLKGVDSTLKIQPAKLEDSAVYLCASSSWGLAAVSGANVLTFGAGSRLTVL.

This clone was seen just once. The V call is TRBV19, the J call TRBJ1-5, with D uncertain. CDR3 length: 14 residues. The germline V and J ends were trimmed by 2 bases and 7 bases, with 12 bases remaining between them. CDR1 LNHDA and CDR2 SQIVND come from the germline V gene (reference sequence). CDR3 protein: CASSITERGQPQHF. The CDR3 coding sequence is TGTGCCAGTAGTATAACGGAGCGAGGCCAGCCCCAGCATTTT.

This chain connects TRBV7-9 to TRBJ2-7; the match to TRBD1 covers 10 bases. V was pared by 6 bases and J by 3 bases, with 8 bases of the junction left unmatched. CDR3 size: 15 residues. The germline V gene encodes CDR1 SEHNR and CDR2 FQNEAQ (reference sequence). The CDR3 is CASSERDRGVYEQYF. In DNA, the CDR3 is TGTGCCAGCAGTGAACGGGACAGGGGCGTCTACGAGCAGTACTTC.

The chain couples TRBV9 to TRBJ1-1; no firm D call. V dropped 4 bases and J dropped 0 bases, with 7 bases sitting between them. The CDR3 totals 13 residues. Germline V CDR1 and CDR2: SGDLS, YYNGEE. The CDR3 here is CASSLLMNTEAFF. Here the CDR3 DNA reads TGTGCCAGCAGCCTACTGATGAACACTGAAGCTTTCTTT.

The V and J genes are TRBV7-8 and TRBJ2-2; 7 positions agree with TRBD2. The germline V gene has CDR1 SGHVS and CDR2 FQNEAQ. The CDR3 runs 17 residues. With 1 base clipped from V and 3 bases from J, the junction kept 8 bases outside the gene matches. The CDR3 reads CASSLDEGTIYTGELFF. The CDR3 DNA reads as TGTGCCAGCAGCTTAGATGAAGGGACTATCTACACCGGGGAGCTGTTTTTT.

CDR3 nucleotide sequence: TGTGCCAGCAGTTTATCGGGACAGATTAATGAAAAACTGTTTTTT. Translation: CASSLSGQINEKLFF. This chain joins TRBV27 and TRBJ1-4; 7 bases fit TRBD1. Germline V gene sequence: CDR1 MNHEY, CDR2 SMNVEV (reference sequence). V lost 0 bases and J lost 4; bases outside the gene matches: 2. The CDR3 consists of 15 residues.

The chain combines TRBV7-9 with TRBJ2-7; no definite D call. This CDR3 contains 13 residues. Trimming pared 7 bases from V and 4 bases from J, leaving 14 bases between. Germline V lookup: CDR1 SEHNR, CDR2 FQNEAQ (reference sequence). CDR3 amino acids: CASTRVVGYEQYF. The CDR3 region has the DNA TGTGCCAGCACCCGGGTGGTAGGGTACGAGCAGTACTTC. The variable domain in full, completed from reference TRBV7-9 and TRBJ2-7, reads DTGVSQNPRHKITKRGQNVTFRCDPISEHNRLYWYRQTLGQGPEFLTYFQNEAQLEKSRLLSDRFSAERPKGSFSTLEIQRTEQGDSAMYLCASTRVVGYEQYFGPGTRLTVT.